Each of the 18 T cell receptor beta chains below was sequenced from the same sample in a study of blood T cell repertoires in COVID-19. The repertoire was sequenced with immunoSEQ multiplex PCR; TCRdb's copy has only in-frame clones and lacks some. The sample yields about 130,000 clones, more than 75% seen once. Sequenced material: peripheral blood. These receptors all stem from a woman aged 70 to 79 with COVID-19, enrolled during active disease.

The chain combines TRBV3-1 (or the pseudogene TRBV3-2) with TRBJ1-5; tentative D call: TRBD1 (6 bases). The germline CDR1 and CDR2 sequences are LGHDT and YNNKEL (reference sequence). This CDR3 is 14 amino acids long. V was clipped by 5 bases and J by 3 bases, with 11 bases between them. The DNA of the CDR3 is TGTGCCAGCAGCACGGACAGCGCCAATCAGCCCCAGCATTTT. Translation: CASSTDSANQPQHF.

The rearrangement uses TRBV14 and TRBJ1-6, with 10 bases lining up with TRBD1. Germline lookup yields CDR1 SGHDN and CDR2 FVKESK. The CDR3 consists of 19 residues. The trim removed 0 bases at V and 7 bases at J, leaving 12 bases unmatched. In nucleotides, the CDR3 is TGTGCCAGCAGCCAAGATCAGAGACAGGGGGCAAGGAGAAATTCACCCCTCCACTTT. It encodes CASSQDQRQGARRNSPLHF.

Here the CDR3 reads CASSEVFGEKLFF. The CDR3 DNA reads TGTGCCAGCAGTGAGGTATTCGGAGAAAAACTGTTTTTT. The chain has TRBV4-2 and TRBJ1-4; D uncertain. V lost 6 bases to trimming and J lost 8 bases, with 13 bases between them. This CDR3 comprises 13 residues. Germline CDR1 LGHNA, CDR2 YNFKEQ.

The chain is built from TRBV6-1 and TRBJ1-2, with 7 bases lining up with TRBD1. J gave up 2 bases and V 4 bases, and 16 bases lay outside the gene matches. The CDR3 is 18 residues long. The germline gives CDR1 MNHNS, CDR2 SASEGT. CDR3 protein: CASSALSGTVPSNYGYTF. The CDR3 DNA is TGTGCCAGCAGTGCCCTCTCCGGGACAGTTCCGTCCAACTATGGCTACACCTTC.

CDR3 sequence: CASSLPARGLSTQYF. CDR3 in DNA: TGTGCCAGCAGTTTGCCGGCCAGGGGGTTGAGTACGCAGTATTTT. The chain is built from TRBV28 and TRBJ2-3, with 7 bases that match TRBD1. Germline CDR1 reads MDHEN; CDR2 reads SYDVKM. Trimming at V came to 3 bases and at J to 8 bases, leaving 11 bases not matched to a gene. The CDR3 runs 15 residues.

The gene calls are TRBV5-1 and TRBJ1-1; 9 nucleotides line up with TRBD1. The CDR3 covers 15 residues. Germline values: CDR1 SGHRS, CDR2 YFSETQ. Trimming removed 4 bases from V and 2 bases from J; junction bases left unmatched: 6. The CDR3 sequence: CASSLLGQGNTEAFF. The DNA of the CDR3 is TGCGCCAGCAGCCTATTGGGACAGGGAAACACTGAAGCTTTCTTT.

This clone was found once. The chain carries TRBV11-2 and TRBJ1-1, with D unclear. CDR3 size: 13 residues. V was pared by 5 bases and J by 1 base, with 8 bases between. The germline V gene has CDR1 SGHAT and CDR2 FQNNGV. CDR3 protein: CASSRGQNTEAFF. As DNA, the CDR3 is TGTGCCAGCAGCCGAGGGCAGAACACTGAAGCTTTCTTT.

The chain employs TRBV7-3 and TRBJ2-7; 9 bases fit TRBD1. The ends lost 0 bases at V and 2 bases at J; junction bases unmatched: 8. Germline CDR1 reads SGHTA; CDR2 reads FQGTGA. The CDR3 loop spans 17 amino acids. The CDR3, as DNA: TGTGCCAGCAGCTTAACCATAGCCGGGACAGGGACCTACGAGCAGTACTTC. Translation gives CASSLTIAGTGTYEQYF.

This clone was observed once. The chain uses TRBV7-9 and TRBJ2-2, with D possibly being TRBD1 (5 bases). Trimming pared 2 bases from V and 4 bases from J, leaving 14 bases between. Germline CDR1 SEHNR, CDR2 FQNEAQ (reference sequence). This CDR3 comprises 16 residues. In DNA form, the CDR3 reads TGTGCCAGCAGCTTAAAGGGCCAGGGTGCCACCGGGGAGCTGTTTTTT. Translated: CASSLKGQGATGELFF.

This chain connects TRBV3-1 (or the pseudogene TRBV3-2) to TRBJ2-5; D may be TRBD2 (5 bases). Germline CDR1 is LGHDT and CDR2 is YNNKEL (reference sequence). This CDR3 contains 17 residues. Trimming took 4 bases from V and 4 from J, leaving 22 bases between them. CDR3 residues: CASSLSGNRLTSETQYF. In nucleotides, the CDR3 is TGTGCCAGCAGCCTGAGCGGAAATCGTCTGACATCAGAGACCCAGTACTTC.

The chain is built from TRBV23-1 and TRBJ2-1, with D perhaps matching TRBD2 (6 bases). TRBV23-1 is sorted into the ORF group, with uncertain function. The germline V and J ends were trimmed by 6 bases and 7 bases, with 22 bases remaining between them. The length of the CDR3 is 16 residues. The CDR3 DNA reads as TGCGCCAGCAGATACCCGGGACTGCCCCTGGGTAATGAGCAGTTCTTC. This translates into CASRYPGLPLGNEQFF.

The chain recombines TRBV19 with TRBJ2-1; TRBD1 agrees at 9 bases. J lost 4 bases, V lost 7 bases, and 2 bases had no gene match. This CDR3 comprises 13 residues. CDR1 is LNHDA and CDR2 is SQIVND in the germline V gene (reference sequence). The DNA of the CDR3 is TGTGCCAGTAAGGGACAGGGTTACAATGAGCAGTTCTTC. This translates into CASKGQGYNEQFF. The whole variable domain, filled in from reference TRBV19 and TRBJ2-1, reads DGGITQSPKYLFRKEGQNVTLSCEQNLNHDAMYWYRQDPGQGLRLIYYSQIVNDFQKGDIAEGYSVSREKKESFPLTVTSAQKNPTAFYLCASKGQGYNEQFFGPGTRLTVL.

V gene TRBV11-2 combines with J gene TRBJ2-3, with no clear D. Germline V gives CDR1 SGHAT, CDR2 FQNNGV. The CDR3 is 15 amino acids. Trimming stripped 3 bases from V and 5 bases from J, with 15 bases between. CDR3 DNA sequence: TGTGCCAGCAGCTTGCGGTCCTTAACCCGAGATACGCAGTATTTT. The encoded protein is CASSLRSLTRDTQYF.

This chain uses TRBV19 with TRBJ1-2; D may be TRBD1 (5 bases). Germline CDR1 and CDR2: LNHDA and SQIVND (reference sequence). CDR3 length: 16 residues. V was shortened by 9 bases and J by 7 bases, with 27 bases between the two germline ends. The CDR3 region is CASKSGAARGDGGYTF. CDR3 coding DNA: TGTGCCAGCAAGTCTGGAGCCGCCCGGGGGGATGGTGGCTACACCTTC.

The V gene is TRBV5-4, the J gene TRBJ1-1, with TRBD1 as a possible D gene (6 bases). The CDR3 is 13 amino acids. V dropped 1 base and J dropped 5 bases, with 9 bases sitting between them. Per germline, CDR1 SGHNT and CDR2 YYREEE (reference sequence). CDR3 protein: CASSLYRETEAFF. CDR3 DNA sequence: TGTGCCAGCAGCTTGTACAGGGAAACTGAAGCTTTCTTT.

The chain carries TRBV7-6 and TRBJ2-1; 8 bases fit TRBD1. Trimming removed 5 bases from V and 2 bases from J; junction bases left unmatched: 11. This CDR3 region has 17 residues. Germline V lookup: CDR1 SGHVS, CDR2 FNYEAQ. CDR3 protein: CASSRGIPGQAYNEQFF. For the CDR3, the DNA is TGTGCCAGCAGCAGGGGGATACCGGGACAGGCCTACAATGAGCAGTTCTTC.

This sequence joins TRBV18 and TRBJ1-4; 7 nucleotides agree with TRBD1. V was pared by 4 bases and J by 5 bases, with 4 bases of the junction left unmatched. The germline V gene has CDR1 KGHSH and CDR2 LQKENI. This CDR3 is 14 amino acids long. In nucleotides, the CDR3 is TGTGCCAGCTCACTCGACAGGGTCAATGAAAAACTGTTTTTT. Encoded protein: CASSLDRVNEKLFF.

The V and J genes are TRBV30 and TRBJ1-1, with TRBD1 matching 7 bases. Unmatched junction bases numbered 16, after V lost 6 bases and J lost 3 bases. Germline CDR1 is GTSNPN and CDR2 is SVGIG (reference sequence). The CDR3 has 16 amino acids. CDR3 region: CACPQRAGGIYTEAFF. The CDR3 DNA follows: TGTGCCTGCCCTCAACGGGCAGGGGGGATTTACACTGAAGCTTTCTTT.